Listed below are T cell receptor beta chains from one sample, sequenced in a study of a mutant IDH1 vaccine in newly diagnosed glioma. Profiling relied on immunoSEQ multiplex PCR, and the TCRdb table lists in-frame clones only, not all of them. Of about 85,000 clones in the sample, about 90% were seen once. Their antigen targets remain unknown. The starting material was PBMCs, obtained from a glioma patient whose treatment included an IDH1 peptide vaccine. The origin of the receptors is a woman in her forties or fifties with glioma. The CDR3 runs from the conserved cysteine through the conserved F or W. Each record gives: clone size, V gene, D gene, J gene, CDR3 DNA, CDR3 protein. A D gene is named only where the DNA matches it firmly. Rows may omit the clone size; those that give it use once, few, many or a size class.

>NA|TRBV27|TRBD1|TRBJ2-5
TGTGCCAGCAGTATCGGGACAGGGGGCTTCGGGGAGACCCAGTACTTC
CASSIGTGGFGETQYF
>NA|TRBV7-9|NA|TRBJ1-4
TGTGCCAGCAGCTTTGCGACAGGCGGACGGGAAAAACTGTTTTTT
CASSFATGGREKLFF
>NA|TRBV19|NA|TRBJ2-6
TGTGCCAGTAGTATTGGGGCGGGGCGCAGGGGCGGCTCTGGGGCCAACGTCCTGACTTTC
CASSIGAGRRGGSGANVLTF
>NA|TRBV9|TRBD1|TRBJ2-2
TGTGCCAGCAGCGCACCCGGGACAGCGATATCCGGGGAGCTGTTTTTT
CASSAPGTAISGELFF
>NA|TRBV9|NA|TRBJ2-1
TGTGCCAGCAGCGTACTTGGAGGGTTTGCTGCCAATGAGCAGTTCTTC
CASSVLGGFAANEQFF
>NA|TRBV10-2|TRBD2|TRBJ2-7
TGCGCCAGCAGTCGAGCGGGAGGCACCTACGAGCAGTACTTC
CASSRAGGTYEQYF
>NA|TRBV4-2|TRBD1|TRBJ2-5
TGTGCCAGCAGCCCTCCGGGACAGGTCTTTCAGGAGACCCAGTACTTC
CASSPPGQVFQETQYF
>once|TRBV5-1|NA|TRBJ2-2
TGCGCCAGCAGCTTTACGAGTTCCGGGGAGCTGTTTTTT
CASSFTSSGELFF
>NA|TRBV10-3|TRBD1|TRBJ2-7
TGTGCCATCAGGATCTTGACAGGGAGCTCCTACGAGCAGTACTTC
CAIRILTGSSYEQYF
>once|TRBV27|NA|TRBJ2-6
TGTGCCAGCAGGCGAAGCTCTGGGGCCAACGTCCTGACTTTC
CASRRSSGANVLTF
>NA|TRBV5-6|NA|TRBJ2-7
TGTGCCAGCAGGGGACGGGGCTACGAGCAGTACTTC
CASRGRGYEQYF
>NA|TRBV28|NA|TRBJ1-1
TGTGCCAGCAGGAGGCAGGGTGGTGGCTCTGAAGCTTTCTTT
CASRRQGGGSEAFF
>once|TRBV2|NA|TRBJ1-1
TGTGCCAGCAGTGCCCAAAGGGCGAACACTGAAGCTTTCTTT
CASSAQRANTEAFF
>NA|TRBV11-2|NA|TRBJ2-7
TGTGCCAGCAGCTCGCGCGGGCCGTACGAGCAGTACTTC
CASSSRGPYEQYF
>NA|TRBV28|NA|TRBJ2-5
TGTGCCAGCAGTATGGGGGGGCAGAAAGAGACCCAGTACTTC
CASSMGGQKETQYF
>NA|TRBV18|TRBD1|TRBJ1-2
TGTGCCAGCTCACTCGGGACAGGGGGTGGCTACACCTTC
CASSLGTGGGYTF
>NA|TRBV10-2|NA|TRBJ2-7
TGCGCCAGCAAAGGTGATGCAGGGGCCTCCTACGAGCAGTACTTC
CASKGDAGASYEQYF
>NA|TRBV4-1|NA|TRBJ1-3
TGCGCCAGCACTCGCGGATTCCTCGACGGAAACACCATATATTTT
CASTRGFLDGNTIYF
>once|TRBV7-9|TRBD2|TRBJ2-2
TGTGCCAGCAGCCGGGGGGCCGGGGAGCTGTTTTTT
CASSRGAGELFF
>NA|TRBV28|NA|TRBJ2-3
TGTGCCAGCAGTAGGCTGGGGACAGACAAGCTCCGGGGGGATTTT
CASSRLGTDKLRGDF